A few counts support the clone carrying this TCR beta chain. CDR3 length: 14 residues. V lost 3 bases and J 4 bases, leaving 10 bases between the germline ends. TCRdb used MiXCR to reprocess the RT-PCR reads, holding one entry per CDR3 protein. The sample consists of around 200,000 distinct CDR3 sequences, 35% to 45% of them appearing once. These data are taken from a study of patients and donors after allogeneic stem cell transplantation. Sequenced: blood, either unsorted or a sorted T cell fraction (not recorded which). The chain joins TRBV12-3 or TRBV12-4 to TRBJ1-5; D is undetermined. The TCR originated in a human donor who was either an allogeneic HSCT recipient or a stem cell or donor lymphocyte infusion donor (not recorded which). It is not recorded whose cells these are; they may come from a transplant donor. CDR3 in amino acids: CASSLWAPNQPQHF. The CDR3 DNA reads as TGTGCCAGCAGTTTGTGGGCACCAAATCAGCCCCAGCATTTT.